The 7 T cell receptor beta chains below all came from one sample that was sequenced in a study of T cells in Graves' hyperthyroidism and ophthalmopathy (dated by TCRdb to between 2018 and 2021). Library prep was done by multiplex PCR. Sequencer: Illumina HiSeq 2000. The TCR beta CDR3 regions were amplified from RNA transcripts. The first round of RT-PCR for the TCR CDR3 was performed with the HTBI primer set and the Qiagen OneStep RT-PCR kit. TCRdb handled the public reads itself, with Q25 trimming in fastp and clone calling in MiXCR, and kept productive beta chains. One record per CDR3 amino acid sequence lists the most common genes and DNA. The sample table records around 480,000 distinct CDR3 sequences; about an eighth of these occur just once. Less than 20% of the sample belongs to the ten largest clones. Sequencing was carried out using blood. These receptors came from a young woman with Graves' hyperthyroidism.

This clonotype has a count of ten or more. The chain uses TRBV3-1 and TRBJ2-1, with TRBD2 matching over 7 bases. The CDR3 length is 15 residues. Germline values: CDR1 LGHDT, CDR2 YNNKEL (reference sequence). J was trimmed by 7 bases and V by 4 bases; bases with no gene match: 10. CDR3 sequence (DNA): TGTGCCAGCAGCCGGGGGGGGTCATACGAAAATGAGCAGTTCTTC. Amino acid sequence: CASSRGGSYENEQFF.

At least ten counts were recorded for this clonotype. This chain links TRBV5-1 with TRBJ1-2, with TRBD1 identical over 7 bases. The CDR3 sequence is 15 residues long. In germline, CDR1 is SGHRS, CDR2 YFSETQ. Germline trimming cut 2 bases from V and 2 bases from J; bases unmatched to any gene: 6. CDR3 coding DNA: TGCGCCAGCAGCTTTGGGACAGATCAGAACTATGGCTACACCTTC. Encoded protein: CASSFGTDQNYGYTF.

As for this clonotype: This may be a read error, as it is one base from a much larger clone. V and J are TRBV25-1 and TRBJ1-1; 7 bases are shared with TRBD1. CDR1 MGHDK and CDR2 SYGVNS come from the germline V gene. Trimming took 5 bases from V and 7 from J; bases not matched to a gene: 16. The CDR3 loop spans 16 amino acids. CDR3 sequence: CASSPPRGGGRIEAFF. DNA of the CDR3: TGTGCCAGCAGTCCCCCCCGGGGAGGGGGCCGGATTGAAGCTTTCTTT. Drawing the rest from reference TRBV25-1 and TRBJ1-1, the complete variable domain is EADIYQTPRYLVIGTGKKITLECSQTMGHDKMYWYQQDPGMELHLIHYSYGVNSTEKGDLSSESTVSRIRTEHFPLTLESARPSHTSQYLCASSPPRGGGRIEAFFGQGTRLTVV.

The rearrangement links TRBV4-1 to TRBJ2-1, with 9 bases that match TRBD2. Unmatched junction bases numbered 8, after V lost 0 bases and J lost 8 bases. The CDR3 length is 16 residues. In germline, CDR1 is MGHRA, CDR2 YSYEKL. CDR3 sequence: CASSQDKRGRADEQFF. The CDR3 nucleotides read TGCGCCAGCAGCCAAGATAAGCGCGGGAGGGCCGATGAGCAGTTCTTC.

Comments on this clonotype: A much larger clone differs by one base, so this may be a read error. This sequence joins TRBV12-3 or TRBV12-4 and TRBJ1-4; D call uncertain. The CDR3 length is 12 residues. This chain's CDR3 is CASSLFDEKLVF. DNA of the CDR3: TGTGCCAGCAGTTTATTTGATGAAAAACTGGTTTTT.

This clonotype came up many times. V gene TRBV12-3 or TRBV12-4 combines with J gene TRBJ2-5; no firm D call. Trimming removed 3 bases from V and 5 bases from J, with 16 bases in between. The CDR3 loop spans 15 amino acids. The chain's CDR3 is CASSFRASKAETQYF. The CDR3 DNA is TGTGCCAGCAGTTTTCGGGCGAGTAAGGCTGAGACCCAGTACTTC.

This clonotype was seen repeatedly, ten times or more. The chain joins TRBV10-3 to TRBJ2-7; 12 bases line up with TRBD2. The CDR3 spans 13 residues. Trimming took 8 bases from V and 7 from J; bases not matched to a gene: 6. Germline V lookup: CDR1 ENHRY, CDR2 SYGVKD. Here the CDR3 reads CAIASGRAEEQYF. The CDR3 DNA is TGTGCCATCGCTAGCGGGAGGGCGGAGGAGCAGTACTTC.